This T cell receptor (beta chain) is from a study of blood T cell repertoires in COVID-19. Background on the study: Italy, Spain and the United States were the sources of the convalescent and acute COVID-19 samples.

In the original workflow: Estimation of nucleated cell counts relied on the amplification of reference gene primers. Profiled with immunoSEQ multiplex PCR; TCRdb holds only in-frame clones, not every one. Clonal size and the V and J genes are those of that table, whereas D and trimming came from the DNA. The sample shows approximately 50,000 clones, roughly nine tenths of them seen only once. Per germline, CDR1 SGHTA and CDR2 FQGTGA. This CDR3 has 15 residues. The V end lost 0 bases, the J end lost 2 bases, and 11 bases lay between the germline ends. The source is a man aged 70 or older with acute or convalescent COVID-19. V and J are TRBV7-3 and TRBJ2-7; D uncertain. Sequencing was done on a sample of peripheral blood. CDR3 loop: CASSLTNSLPYEQYF. DNA of the CDR3: TGTGCCAGCAGCTTAACGAACAGCCTTCCCTACGAGCAGTACTTC.